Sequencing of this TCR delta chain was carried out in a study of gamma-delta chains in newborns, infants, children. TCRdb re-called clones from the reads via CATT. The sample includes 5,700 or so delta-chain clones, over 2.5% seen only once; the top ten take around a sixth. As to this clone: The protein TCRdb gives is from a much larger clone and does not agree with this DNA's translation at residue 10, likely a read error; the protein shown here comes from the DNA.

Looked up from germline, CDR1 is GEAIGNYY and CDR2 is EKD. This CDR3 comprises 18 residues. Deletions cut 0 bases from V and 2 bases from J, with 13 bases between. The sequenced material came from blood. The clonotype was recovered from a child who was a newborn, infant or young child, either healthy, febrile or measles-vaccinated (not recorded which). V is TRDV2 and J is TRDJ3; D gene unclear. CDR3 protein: CACDTVLANPWDTRQMFF. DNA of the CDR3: TGTGCCTGTGACACCGTACTTGCAAACCCCTGGGACACCCGACAGATGTTTTTC.